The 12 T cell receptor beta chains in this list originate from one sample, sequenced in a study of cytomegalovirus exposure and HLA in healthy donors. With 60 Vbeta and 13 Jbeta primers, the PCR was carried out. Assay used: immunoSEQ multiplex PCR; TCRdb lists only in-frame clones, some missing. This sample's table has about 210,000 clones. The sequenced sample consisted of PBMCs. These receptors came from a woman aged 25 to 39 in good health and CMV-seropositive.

For the CDR3, the DNA is TGCGCCAGCAGCGGGACAGTGACCTACAATGAGCAGTTCTTC. Translation: CASSGTVTYNEQFF. The rearrangement joins TRBV5-1 to TRBJ2-1; 7 bases line up with TRBD1. The CDR3 covers 14 residues. Trimming cost V 4 bases and J 2 bases; bases outside gene matches: 3. The germline V gene has CDR1 SGHRS and CDR2 YFSETQ.

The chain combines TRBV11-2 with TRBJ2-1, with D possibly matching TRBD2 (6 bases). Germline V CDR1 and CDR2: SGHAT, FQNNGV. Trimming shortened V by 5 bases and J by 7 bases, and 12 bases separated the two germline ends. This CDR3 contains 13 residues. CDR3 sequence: CASSGHAGNEQFF. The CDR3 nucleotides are TGTGCCAGCAGCGGTCACGCGGGGAATGAGCAGTTCTTC. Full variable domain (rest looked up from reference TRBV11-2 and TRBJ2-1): EAGVAQSPRYKIIEKRQSVAFWCNPISGHATLYWYQQILGQGPKLLIQFQNNGVVDDSQLPKDRFSAERLKGVDSTLKIQPAKLEDSAVYLCASSGHAGNEQFFGPGTRLTVL.

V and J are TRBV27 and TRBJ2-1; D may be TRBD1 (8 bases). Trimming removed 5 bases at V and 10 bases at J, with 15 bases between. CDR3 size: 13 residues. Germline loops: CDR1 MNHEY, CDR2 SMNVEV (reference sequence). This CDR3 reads CASSPDRGGEQFF. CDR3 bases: TGTGCCAGCAGTCCTGACAGGGGAGGGGAGCAGTTCTTC.

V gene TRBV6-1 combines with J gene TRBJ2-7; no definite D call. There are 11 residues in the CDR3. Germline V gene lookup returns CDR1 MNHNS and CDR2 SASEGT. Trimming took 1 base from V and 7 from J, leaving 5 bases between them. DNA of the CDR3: TGTGCCAGCAGTGAAGAACTGGAGCAGTACTTC. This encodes CASSEELEQYF.

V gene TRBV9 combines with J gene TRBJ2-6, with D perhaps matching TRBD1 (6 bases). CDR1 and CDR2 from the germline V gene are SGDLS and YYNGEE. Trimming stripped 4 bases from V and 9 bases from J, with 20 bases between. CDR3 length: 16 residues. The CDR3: CASSSHRQETLNVLTF. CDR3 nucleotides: TGTGCCAGCAGCTCCCACAGACAGGAAACCCTCAACGTCCTGACTTTC.

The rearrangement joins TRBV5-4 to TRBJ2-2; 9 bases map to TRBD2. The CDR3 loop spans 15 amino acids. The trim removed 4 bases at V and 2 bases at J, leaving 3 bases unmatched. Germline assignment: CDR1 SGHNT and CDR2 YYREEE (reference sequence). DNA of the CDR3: TGTGCCAGCAGCATTAGCGGGGGAAACACCGGGGAGCTGTTTTTT. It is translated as CASSISGGNTGELFF. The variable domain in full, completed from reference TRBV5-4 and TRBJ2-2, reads ETGVTQSPTHLIKTRGQQVTLRCSSQSGHNTVSWYQQALGQGPQFIFQYYREEENGRGNFPPRFSGLQFPNYSSELNVNALELDDSALYLCASSISGGNTGELFFGEGSRLTVL.

This chain's CDR3 is CASTGTVSYNEQFF. CDR3 in DNA: TGTGCCAGCACCGGGACAGTCTCCTACAATGAGCAGTTCTTC. The chain joins TRBV28 to TRBJ2-1, with 7 bases that match TRBD1. V lost 7 bases to trimming and J lost 0 bases; unmatched junction nucleotides: 3. CDR1 is MDHEN, CDR2 SYDVKM, per germline. CDR3 length: 14 amino acids.

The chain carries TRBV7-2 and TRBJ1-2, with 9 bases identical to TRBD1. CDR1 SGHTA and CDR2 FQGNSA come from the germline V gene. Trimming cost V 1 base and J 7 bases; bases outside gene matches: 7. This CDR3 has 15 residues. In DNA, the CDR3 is TGTGCCAGCAGCTTAGTCCAACAGGGGGCGAGTGGCTACACCTTC. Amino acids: CASSLVQQGASGYTF.

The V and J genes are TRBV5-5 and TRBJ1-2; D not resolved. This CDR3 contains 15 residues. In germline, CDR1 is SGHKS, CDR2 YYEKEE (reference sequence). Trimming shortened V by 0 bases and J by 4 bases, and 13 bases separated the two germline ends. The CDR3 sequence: CASSLAGRDSYGYTF. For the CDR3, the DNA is TGTGCCAGCAGCTTGGCCGGCAGAGACTCCTATGGCTACACCTTC.

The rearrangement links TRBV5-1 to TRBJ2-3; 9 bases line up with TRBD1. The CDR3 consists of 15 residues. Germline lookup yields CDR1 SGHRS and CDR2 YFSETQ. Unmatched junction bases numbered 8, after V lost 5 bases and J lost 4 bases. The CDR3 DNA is TGCGCCAGCAGGGGCCGGGACAGGGAACCAGATACGCAGTATTTT. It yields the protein CASRGRDREPDTQYF.

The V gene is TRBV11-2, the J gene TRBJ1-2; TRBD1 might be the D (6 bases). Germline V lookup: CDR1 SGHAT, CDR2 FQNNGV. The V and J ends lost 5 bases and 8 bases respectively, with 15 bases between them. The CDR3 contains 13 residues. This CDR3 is CASSVTQGLGYTF. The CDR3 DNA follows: TGTGCCAGCAGCGTTACACAGGGTTTGGGCTACACCTTC. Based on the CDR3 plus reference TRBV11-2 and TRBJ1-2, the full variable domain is EAGVAQSPRYKIIEKRQSVAFWCNPISGHATLYWYQQILGQGPKLLIQFQNNGVVDDSQLPKDRFSAERLKGVDSTLKIQPAKLEDSAVYLCASSVTQGLGYTFGSGTRLTVV.

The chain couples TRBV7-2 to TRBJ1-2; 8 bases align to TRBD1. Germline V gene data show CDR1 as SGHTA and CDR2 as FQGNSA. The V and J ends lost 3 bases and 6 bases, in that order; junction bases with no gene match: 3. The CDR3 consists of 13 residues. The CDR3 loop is CASSFRTGNGYTF. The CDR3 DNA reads TGTGCCAGCAGCTTCCGGACAGGGAATGGCTACACCTTC.